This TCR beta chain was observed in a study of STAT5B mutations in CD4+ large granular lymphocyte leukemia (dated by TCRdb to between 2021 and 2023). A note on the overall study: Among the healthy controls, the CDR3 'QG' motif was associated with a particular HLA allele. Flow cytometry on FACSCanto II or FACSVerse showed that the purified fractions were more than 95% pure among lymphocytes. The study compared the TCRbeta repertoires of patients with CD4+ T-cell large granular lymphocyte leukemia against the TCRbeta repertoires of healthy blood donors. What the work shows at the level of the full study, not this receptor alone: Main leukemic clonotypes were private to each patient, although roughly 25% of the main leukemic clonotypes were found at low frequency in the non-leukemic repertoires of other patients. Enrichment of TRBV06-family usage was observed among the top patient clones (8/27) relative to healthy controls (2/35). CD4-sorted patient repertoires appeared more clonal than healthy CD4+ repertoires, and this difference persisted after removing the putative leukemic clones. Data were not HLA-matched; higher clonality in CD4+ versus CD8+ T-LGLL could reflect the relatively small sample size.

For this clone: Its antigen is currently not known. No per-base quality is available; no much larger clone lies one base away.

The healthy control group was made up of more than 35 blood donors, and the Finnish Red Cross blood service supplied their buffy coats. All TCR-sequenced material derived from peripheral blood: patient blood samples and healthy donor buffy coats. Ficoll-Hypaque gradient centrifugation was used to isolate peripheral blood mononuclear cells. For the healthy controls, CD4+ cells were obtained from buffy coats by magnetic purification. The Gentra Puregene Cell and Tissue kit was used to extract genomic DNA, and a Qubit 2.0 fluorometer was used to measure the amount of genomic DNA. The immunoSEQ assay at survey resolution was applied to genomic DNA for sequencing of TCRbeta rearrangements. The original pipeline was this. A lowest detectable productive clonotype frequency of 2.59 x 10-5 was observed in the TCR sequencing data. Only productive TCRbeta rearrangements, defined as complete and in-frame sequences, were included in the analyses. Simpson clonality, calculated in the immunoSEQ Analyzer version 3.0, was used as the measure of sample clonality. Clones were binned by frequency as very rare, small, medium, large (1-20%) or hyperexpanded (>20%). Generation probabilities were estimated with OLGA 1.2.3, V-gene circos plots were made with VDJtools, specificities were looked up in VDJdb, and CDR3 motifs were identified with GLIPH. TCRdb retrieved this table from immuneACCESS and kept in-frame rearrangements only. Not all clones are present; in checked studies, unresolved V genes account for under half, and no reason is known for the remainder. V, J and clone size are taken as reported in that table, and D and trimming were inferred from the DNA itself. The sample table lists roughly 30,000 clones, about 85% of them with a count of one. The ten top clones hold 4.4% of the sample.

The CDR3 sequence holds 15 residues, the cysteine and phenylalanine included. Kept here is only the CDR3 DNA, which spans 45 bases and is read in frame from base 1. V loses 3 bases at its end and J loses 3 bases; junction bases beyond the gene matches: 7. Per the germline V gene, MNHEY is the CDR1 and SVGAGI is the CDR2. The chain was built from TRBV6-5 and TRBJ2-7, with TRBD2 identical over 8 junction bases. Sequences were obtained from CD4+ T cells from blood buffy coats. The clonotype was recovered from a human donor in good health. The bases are TGTGCCAGCAGTTATCTGGGACTAGGGGACTACGAGCAGTACTTC. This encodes CASSYLGLGDYEQYF.